The 21 T cell receptor beta chains listed next were all sequenced from one sample in a study of T cell responses to AZD1222 COVID-19 vaccine. This table comes from immunoSEQ multiplex PCR, and its TCRdb copy is limited to in-frame clones, with some not included. Among roughly 130,000 clones listed, about 89% were seen once. Sequenced here: peripheral blood, sampled 28 days after the second dose of the MenACWY control vaccine. These receptors originate from an adult who received the MenACWY meningococcal vaccine as a control.

The rearrangement links TRBV29-1 to TRBJ2-1, with D possibly TRBD2 on 6 matching bases. CDR1 is SQVTM, CDR2 ANQGSEA, per germline. The CDR3 extends over 13 amino acids. V lost 2 bases to trimming and J lost 6 bases, with 11 bases between them. As DNA, the CDR3 is TGCAGCGTTGAAAGGGAGGCCGGCAATGAGCAGTTCTTC. Its translation is CSVEREAGNEQFF.

This chain uses TRBV27 with TRBJ2-7, with TRBD2 matching 9 bases. This CDR3 comprises 14 residues. The trim removed 2 bases at V and 6 bases at J, leaving 5 bases unmatched. Germline V gene data show CDR1 as MNHEY and CDR2 as SMNVEV (reference sequence). The CDR3 nucleotides read TGTGCCAGCAGTTTAGTTCTAGCGGGAAGCGAGCAGTACTTC. Its protein is CASSLVLAGSEQYF.

V is TRBV2 and J is TRBJ2-7; 9 bases align to TRBD2. This CDR3 contains 14 residues. J was trimmed by 0 bases and V by 7 bases; bases with no gene match: 4. CDR1 is SNHLY, CDR2 FYNNEI, per germline. The CDR3 DNA follows: TGTGCCAGCATACTAGCGGGTTACTCCTACGAGCAGTACTTC. Its protein is CASILAGYSYEQYF.

The V and J genes are TRBV21-1 and TRBJ2-7; the D call in the table, TRBD1, was not verified against the DNA. TRBV21-1 is reported as a pseudogene. The CDR3 runs to 12 residues. The DNA for the CDR3 is TGTGCCAGCACGTGGGGCGGCTACGAGCAGTACTTC. Protein: CASTWGGYEQYF.

The genes are TRBV9 and TRBJ1-3; 7 nucleotides match TRBD1. This CDR3 comprises 16 residues. With V trimmed by 0 bases and J by 8 bases, 11 bases remained unmatched. Per the germline V gene, CDR1 is SGDLS and CDR2 is YYNGEE. The CDR3 sequence: CASSVGAPTGADTIYF. As DNA, the CDR3 is TGTGCCAGCAGCGTAGGAGCTCCCACAGGGGCGGACACCATATATTTT.

The chain joins TRBV18 to TRBJ1-5; D may be TRBD1 (6 bases). The CDR3 has 16 amino acids. CDR1 and CDR2 from the germline V gene are KGHSH and LQKENI. Between the trimmed V and J ends, which lost 5 bases and 0 bases, there was a span of 14 bases. This CDR3 is CASSNEGQLSNQPQHF. DNA for the CDR3: TGTGCCAGCTCAAACGAAGGACAGCTTAGCAATCAGCCCCAGCATTTT.

This rearrangement joins TRBV2 to TRBJ1-4; TRBD1 aligns across 12 bases. V dropped 6 bases and J dropped 4; count of bases not matched to a gene: 6. The CDR3 totals 16 residues. Germline V gene lookup returns CDR1 SNHLY and CDR2 FYNNEI. The CDR3 nucleotides read TGTGCCAGCAGACACGGGACAGGGGGCCTTAATGAAAAACTGTTTTTT. Protein product: CASRHGTGGLNEKLFF.

The table lists this clone with a few counts. V and J are TRBV28 and TRBJ2-7; D call uncertain. V was pared by 8 bases and J by 6 bases, with 14 bases between. CDR3 length equals 12 residues. The germline gives CDR1 MDHEN, CDR2 SYDVKM. CDR3 residues: CASSEARGEQYF. CDR3 coding DNA: TGTGCCAGCTCTGAGGCTAGAGGCGAGCAGTACTTC.

The chain employs TRBV18 and TRBJ2-7; 13 nucleotides agree with TRBD2. Per germline, CDR1 KGHSH and CDR2 LQKENI. The CDR3 extends over 16 amino acids. V was pared by 0 bases and J by 4 bases, with 3 bases of the junction left unmatched. The CDR3 sequence is CASSPPTSGGSYEQYF. The DNA of the CDR3 is TGTGCCAGCTCACCACCGACTAGCGGGGGGAGTTACGAGCAGTACTTC.

The gene calls are TRBV5-1 and TRBJ2-5; D is unclear. CDR1 and CDR2 (germline): SGHRS, YFSETQ. The CDR3 is made up of 16 amino acids. V lost 1 base and J 5 bases, leaving 18 bases between the germline ends. The CDR3, as DNA: TGCGCCAGCAGCTTGTTTCAGAACCTCCCGGACGAGACCCAGTACTTC. Translating gives CASSLFQNLPDETQYF.

This chain connects TRBV3-1 (or the pseudogene TRBV3-2) to TRBJ2-5; 12 bases map to TRBD2. This CDR3 is built from 18 residues. Germline V gives CDR1 LGHDT, CDR2 YNNKEL (reference sequence). The junction had 15 bases not matched to a gene; V was cut back by 3 bases and J by 7 bases. DNA for the CDR3: TGTGCCAGCAGCCAGGACAGGGGTGCTAGCGGGAGGGCGGGGACCCAGTACTTC. Amino acid sequence: CASSQDRGASGRAGTQYF.

In DNA form, the CDR3 reads TGTGCCAGCCGGACCCGGGACAGGGCCTTCTACGAGCAGTACTTC. This codes for CASRTRDRAFYEQYF. This sequence joins TRBV27 and TRBJ2-7, with 9 bases fitting TRBD1. Trimming removed 8 bases from V and 3 bases from J; junction bases left unmatched: 11. This CDR3 contains 15 residues. Germline CDR1 reads MNHEY; CDR2 reads SMNVEV (reference sequence).

The table lists this clone with a count of one. This chain joins TRBV5-1 and TRBJ1-4; TRBD1 agrees at 10 bases. The CDR3 runs 16 residues. Germline CDR1 is SGHRS and CDR2 is YFSETQ. Losses at the gene ends were 0 bases for V and 3 bases for J; bases not matched to a gene: 2. The CDR3 coding sequence is TGCGCCAGCAGCTTGGAAGGGACAGGGGCTAATGAAAAACTGTTTTTT. Its translation: CASSLEGTGANEKLFF.

V is TRBV19 and J is TRBJ2-1, with 14 bases fitting TRBD2. This CDR3 spans 13 amino acids. Unmatched junction bases numbered 6, after V lost 9 bases and J lost 11 bases. The germline V gene has CDR1 LNHDA and CDR2 SQIVND (reference sequence). This chain's CDR3 is CASLGLAGEKQFF. CDR3 in DNA: TGTGCCAGCCTGGGACTAGCGGGGGAGAAGCAGTTCTTC.

The genes are TRBV25-1 and TRBJ1-1; 7 bases align to TRBD1. J lost 6 bases, V lost 2 bases, and 0 bases had no gene match. CDR1 and CDR2 from the germline V gene are MGHDK and SYGVNS. This CDR3 has 12 residues. The CDR3 coding sequence is TGTGCCAGCAGTGAAAGGGGGCCTGAAGCTTTCTTT. This encodes CASSERGPEAFF.

V usage is TRBV12-3 or TRBV12-4 and J usage is TRBJ2-2; no clear D. The CDR3 covers 12 residues. V was trimmed by 5 bases and J by 9 bases, leaving 10 bases between them. The chain's CDR3 is CASSRRTRELFF. Here the CDR3 DNA reads TGTGCCAGCAGTCGCAGGACCCGGGAGCTGTTTTTT.

J is TRBJ2-2 and V is TRBV3-1 (or the pseudogene TRBV3-2); 12 positions agree with TRBD1. There are 17 residues in the CDR3. V lost 4 bases to trimming and J lost 6 bases; unmatched junction nucleotides: 9. Per germline, CDR1 LGHDT and CDR2 YNNKEL (reference sequence). The CDR3, as DNA: TGTGCCAGCAGCCTAAGGATGGGACAGGGGGCCGCCGGGGAGCTGTTTTTT. This encodes CASSLRMGQGAAGELFF.

This chain connects TRBV6-5 to TRBJ2-2; perhaps D is TRBD1 or TRBD2 (5 bases each). Per germline, CDR1 MNHEY and CDR2 SVGAGI. The CDR3 consists of 15 residues. Trimming left V 1 base short and J 6 bases short, with 12 bases between. CDR3 bases: TGTGCCAGCAGTTACTTGAGGGGCGAACCCGGGGAGCTGTTTTTT. This gives the protein CASSYLRGEPGELFF.

This clone was counted a single time. This chain uses TRBV7-2 with TRBJ1-2, with 8 bases lining up with TRBD1. Germline values: CDR1 SGHTA, CDR2 FQGNSA. Trimming at V came to 1 base and at J to 2 bases, leaving 6 bases not matched to a gene. CDR3 size: 16 residues. The CDR3, as DNA: TGTGCCAGCAGCTTAGGGGGCAGGGGGCTGAACTATGGCTACACCTTC. Translated, it gives CASSLGGRGLNYGYTF.

The V and J genes are TRBV4-3 and TRBJ2-3, with 11 bases fitting TRBD2. The CDR3 length is 15 residues. Germline trimming cut 0 bases from V and 9 bases from J; bases unmatched to any gene: 5. Germline CDR1 is LGHNA and CDR2 is YSLEER. The CDR3 DNA reads TGCGCCAGCAGCCAAGATCTAGCGGGGGGTGGCACGCAGTATTTT. Translation: CASSQDLAGGGTQYF.

The chain is built from TRBV7-2 and TRBJ1-1, with D possibly TRBD1 on 5 matching bases. The CDR3 has 15 residues. Germline CDR1 is SGHTA and CDR2 is FQGNSA. The V gene lost 5 bases and the J gene lost 1 base, with 14 bases spanning the gap. As DNA, the CDR3 is TGTGCCAGCAGCGTACCGGGGGTTTCGAACACTGAAGCTTTCTTT. The encoded protein is CASSVPGVSNTEAFF.